This T cell receptor beta chain was profiled in a study of blood T cells in healthy people across ages. Study-level results: Fewer expanded clones and more diversity marked long-lived versus aged donors.

The donors, healthy Caucasians from Russia, were aged roughly 6 to 90. CDR3 length: 14 amino acids. Germline assignment: CDR1 SGHRS and CDR2 YFSETQ. The J segment lost 8 bases and the V segment lost 3 bases, leaving 8 bases of the junction unmatched. Primed by a sample-barcoded 5' primer and a J-beta primer mix, a second PCR proceeded for about 7 to 12 cycles. Researchers report that a template-switch adaptor with 12 random nucleotides tagged each cDNA molecule. One entry per CDR3 protein results from TCRdb running MiXCR on the 5' RACE reads. Of over 1.5 million distinct CDR3 sequences listed, just under 50% are singletons. A note on this clonotype: The antigen is not known.

V usage is TRBV5-1 and J usage is TRBJ1-2; 9 positions match TRBD1. The sequence derives from a woman in her forties in good health. The sample was blood. CDR3 in DNA: TGCGCCAGCAGCTCGTCATGGACAGGGGAGGGCTACACCTTC. Protein product: CASSSSWTGEGYTF.